This TCR beta chain was observed in a study of blood T cell repertoires in COVID-19. In the study overall: Acute and convalescent COVID-19 samples came from the United States, Italy and Spain.

Seattle's cohort entered during active infection and was followed longitudinally. This CDR3 is built from 16 residues. V shed 5 bases and J 5 bases; nucleotides not matched to a gene: 14. The germline gives CDR1 PRHDT, CDR2 FYEKMQ (reference sequence). Clones were read by immunoSEQ multiplex PCR, and TCRdb kept only the in-frame ones, dropping some. The sample records 350,000 or so clones, around nine tenths being singletons. The sequence was collected from a woman in her fifties or sixties with COVID-19, enrolled during active disease. The chain is built from TRBV13 and TRBJ1-2; 7 bases align to TRBD1. Sequencing was carried out using peripheral blood. CDR3 amino acids: CASSHITGAEAYGYTF. The CDR3 nucleotides read TGTGCCAGCAGCCACATAACAGGGGCGGAGGCATATGGCTACACCTTC.